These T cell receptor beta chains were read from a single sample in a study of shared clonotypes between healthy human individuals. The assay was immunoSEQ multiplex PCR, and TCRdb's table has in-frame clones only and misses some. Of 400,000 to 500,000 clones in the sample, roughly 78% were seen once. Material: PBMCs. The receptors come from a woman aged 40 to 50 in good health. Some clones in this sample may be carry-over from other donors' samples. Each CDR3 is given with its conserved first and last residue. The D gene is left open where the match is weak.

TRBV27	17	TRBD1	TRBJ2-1	CASSSLIRDRYYNEQFF
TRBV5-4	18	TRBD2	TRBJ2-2	CASSPQGTSGSGGGELFF
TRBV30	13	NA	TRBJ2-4	CAWRSRGANIQYF
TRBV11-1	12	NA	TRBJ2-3	CASSRAADTQYF
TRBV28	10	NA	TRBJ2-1	CASTLDEQFF
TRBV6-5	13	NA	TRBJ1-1	CASSYERNTEAFF
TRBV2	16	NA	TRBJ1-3	CASSEVTLHSGNTIYF
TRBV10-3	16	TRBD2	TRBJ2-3	CAISARLAGSADTQYF
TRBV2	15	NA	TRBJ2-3	CASSERRPYTDTQYF
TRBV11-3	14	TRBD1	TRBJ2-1	CASSLGTGYHEQFF
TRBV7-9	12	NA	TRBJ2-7	CASSLMDYEQYF
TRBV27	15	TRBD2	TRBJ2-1	CASSFKSSGVNEQFF
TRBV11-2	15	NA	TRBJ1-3	CASSLGRSWGDTIYF
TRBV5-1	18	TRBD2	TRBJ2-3	CASSLVPGTSGSTDTQYF
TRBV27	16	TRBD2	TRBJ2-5	CASRAWGEGGPETQYF
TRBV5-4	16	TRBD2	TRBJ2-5	CASSSAIAGARAEQYF
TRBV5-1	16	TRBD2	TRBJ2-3	CASSLGTSGITDTQYF
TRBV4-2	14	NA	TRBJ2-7	CASSQVQGNDEQYF
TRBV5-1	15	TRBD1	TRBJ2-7	CASSFRDRGPYEQYF
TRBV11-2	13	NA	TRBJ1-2	CASSSGTVGGYTF
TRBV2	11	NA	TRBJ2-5	CASSRAPTQYF
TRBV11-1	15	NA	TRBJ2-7	CASSLSAAYFYEQYF
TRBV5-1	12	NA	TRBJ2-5	CASSSQGETQYF
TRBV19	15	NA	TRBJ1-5	CASSVQGSFDQPQHF
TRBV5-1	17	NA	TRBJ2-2	CASSITSLGQSPGELFF